This entry lists 9 T cell receptor beta chains sequenced from one sample in a study of prognosis after radiotherapy for stage I lung cancer. Multiplex PCR, run in two rounds, amplified TCR beta CDR3 from genomic DNA. Round-one PCR had primers specific to each TRBV and TRBJ gene. TCRdb re-analysed the multiplex PCR reads in MiXCR, keeping a single row per CDR3 protein. In the table there are 45,000 to 60,000 distinct CDR3 sequences, around a third of which are singletons. Sequences were derived from PBMCs, sampled before or after stereotactic body radiation therapy (not recorded which). The receptors derive from a donor aged 50 or older with non-small cell lung cancer.

Comments on this clonotype: A much larger clone differs by one base, so this may be a read error. The chain has TRBV10-3 and TRBJ2-1; 7 nucleotides agree with TRBD2. CDR1 is ENHRY and CDR2 is SYGVKD in the germline V gene. V gave up 6 bases and J gave up 7 bases; unmatched junction bases: 9. The length of the CDR3 is 14 residues. For the CDR3, the DNA is TGTGCCATCAGCTGGACTAGTTCGGGTAATGAGCAGTTCTTC. Translating gives CAISWTSSGNEQFF.

CDR3 sequence: CASSVGGQSLHF. DNA for the CDR3: TGTGCCAGCAGTGTAGGGGGCCAGAGCCTCCACTTT. J is TRBJ1-6 and V is TRBV2; 7 positions agree with TRBD1. From germline, CDR1 is SNHLY and CDR2 FYNNEI. The J segment lost 15 bases and the V segment lost 4 bases, leaving 6 bases of the junction unmatched. This CDR3 comprises 12 residues. The full variable domain, in which reference TRBV2 and TRBJ1-6 provide the parts outside the CDR3, is EPEVTQTPSHQVTQMGQEVILRCVPISNHLYFYWYRQILGQKVEFLVSFYNNEISEKSEIFDDQFSVERPDGSNFTLKIRSTKLEDSAMYFCASSVGGQSLHFGNGTRLTVT.

Comments on this clonotype: It differs at one base from a far larger clone, so likely a read error. The CDR3 bases are TGTGCCAGCCGGGGTCCGGGAGACTACTACAATGAGCAGTTCTTC. Translating it yields CASRGPGDYYNEQFF. This rearrangement joins TRBV6-6 to TRBJ2-1, with D perhaps TRBD2 (6 bases). Trimming stripped 8 bases from V and 3 bases from J, with 17 bases between. CDR1 is MNHNY, CDR2 SVGAGI, per germline (reference sequence). This CDR3 has 15 residues.

This clonotype was observed a single time. CDR3 nucleotide sequence: TGTGCCAGCAGCTTATTGGGCGGGATAACCGAGCAGTACTTC. Protein: CASSLLGGITEQYF. V is TRBV7-2 and J is TRBJ2-7; D may be TRBD2 (6 bases). The CDR3 extends over 14 amino acids. The germline CDR1 and CDR2 sequences are SGHTA and FQGNSA. V shed 2 bases and J shed 6 bases, with 14 bases lying between them.

This clonotype was recorded at least ten times. This chain uses TRBV27 with TRBJ1-1, with D perhaps matching TRBD1 (6 bases). This CDR3 spans 15 amino acids. CDR1 is MNHEY, CDR2 SMNVEV, per germline (reference sequence). V was pared by 2 bases and J by 0 bases, with 10 bases between. The DNA of the CDR3 is TGTGCCAGCAGTTTAAACAGGGACATGAACACTGAAGCTTTCTTT. It encodes CASSLNRDMNTEAFF.

The V gene is TRBV20-1, the J gene TRBJ2-1; D remains ambiguous. There are 16 residues in the CDR3. Trimming stripped 5 bases from V and 8 bases from J, with 25 bases between. Germline V gene data show CDR1 as DFQATT and CDR2 as SNEGSKA (reference sequence). The DNA of the CDR3 is TGCAGTGCTCCCGACCGAGTGCGAGGTTTAGTTCATGAGCAGTTCTTC. Translated: CSAPDRVRGLVHEQFF.

The sample holds a few counts of this clonotype. A junction boundary mismatches the germline segment, possibly from a read error. The chain employs TRBV6-2 or TRBV6-3 and TRBJ1-2, with D uncertain. The CDR3 runs to 16 residues. Per germline, CDR1 MNHEY and CDR2 SVGEGT. The DNA of the CDR3 is TGCGCCAGCAGTTACTCCGTCGCGGGCAGTTTCTATGGCTACACCTTC. Its protein is CASSYSVAGSFYGYTF.

This clonotype was recorded many times. The CDR3 protein is CSASGDEQFF. Written as DNA, the CDR3 is TGCAGTGCTAGCGGGGATGAGCAGTTCTTC. The gene calls are TRBV20-1 and TRBJ2-1, with D maybe TRBD2 (5 bases). There are 10 residues in the CDR3. V was pared by 3 bases and J by 8 bases, with 5 bases between. CDR1 is DFQATT, CDR2 SNEGSKA, per germline (reference sequence).

This clonotype was recorded at least ten times. This chain uses TRBV6-1 with TRBJ2-3; 7 positions agree with TRBD2. Germline CDR1 reads MNHNS; CDR2 reads SASEGT. V was clipped by 3 bases and J by 4 bases; unmatched bases: 7. The CDR3 contains 15 residues. CDR3 sequence reads: CASSDAGERADTQYF. The CDR3 DNA reads TGTGCCAGCAGTGACGCGGGGGAGAGGGCAGATACGCAGTATTTT.